This T cell receptor beta chain was profiled in a study of blood T cells in healthy people across ages. Using a J-beta primer mix together with a sample-barcoded 5' primer, a second PCR was run for roughly 6 to 11 cycles. Via MiXCR, TCRdb re-called the 5' RACE reads, giving one row per CDR3 protein. The profile covers about 510,000 distinct CDR3 sequences, with about 27% appearing a single time and approximately 3.3% taken by the ten largest. This clonotype turned up a few times. Its antigen is not identified. The CDR3 is 13 residues long. V gave up 5 bases and J gave up 10 bases, with 14 bases separating them. Per germline, CDR1 LNHNV and CDR2 YYDKDF (reference sequence). Study-level findings and limits: A strong correlation was found between TCR beta diversity and the percentage of naive T cells.

These data were also filed under a second study, of T cells of mothers and their children. From that second work: Some 2.7 million TCR beta reads per child versus over 8.5 million per mother.

The sequencing input was blood. This clonotype was sampled from a boy aged 2 to 10 in good health. The gene calls are TRBV15 and TRBJ1-4; the D gene is possibly TRBD1 (6 bases). The CDR3 sequence is CATSHRQEGKLFF. The CDR3, as DNA: TGTGCCACCAGCCATCGACAGGAGGGAAAACTGTTTTTT.